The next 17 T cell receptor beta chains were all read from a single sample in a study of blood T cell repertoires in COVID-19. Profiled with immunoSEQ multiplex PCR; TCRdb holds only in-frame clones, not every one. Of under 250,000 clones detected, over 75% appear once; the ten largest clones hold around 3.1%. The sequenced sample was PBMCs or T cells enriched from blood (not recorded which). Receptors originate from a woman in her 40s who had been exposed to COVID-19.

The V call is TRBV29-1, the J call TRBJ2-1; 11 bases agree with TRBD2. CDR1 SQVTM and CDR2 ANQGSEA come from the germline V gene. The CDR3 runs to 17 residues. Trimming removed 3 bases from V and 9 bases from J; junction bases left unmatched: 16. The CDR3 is CSVDRPVSSGGASEQFF. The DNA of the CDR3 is TGCAGCGTTGATCGGCCAGTCAGTAGCGGGGGGGCCAGTGAGCAGTTCTTC.

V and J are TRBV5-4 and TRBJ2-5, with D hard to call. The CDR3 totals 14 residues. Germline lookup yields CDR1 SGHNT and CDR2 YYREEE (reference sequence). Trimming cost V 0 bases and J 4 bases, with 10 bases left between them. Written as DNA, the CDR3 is TGTGCCAGCAGCTTGGAGTGGGCGACAGAGACCCAGTACTTC. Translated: CASSLEWATETQYF.

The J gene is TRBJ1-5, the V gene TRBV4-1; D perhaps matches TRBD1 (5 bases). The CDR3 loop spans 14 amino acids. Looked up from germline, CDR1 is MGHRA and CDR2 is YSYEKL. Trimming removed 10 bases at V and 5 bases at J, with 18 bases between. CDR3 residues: CATSLAGLHQPQHF. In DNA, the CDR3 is TGCGCCACCTCGCTGGCAGGGCTTCATCAGCCCCAGCATTTT.

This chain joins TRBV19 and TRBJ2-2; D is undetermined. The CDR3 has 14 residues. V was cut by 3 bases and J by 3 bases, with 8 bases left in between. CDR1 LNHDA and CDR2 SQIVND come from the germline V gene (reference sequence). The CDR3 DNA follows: TGTGCCAGTAGTATGGTAACAGACACCGGGGAGCTGTTTTTT. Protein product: CASSMVTDTGELFF.

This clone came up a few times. The CDR3 loop is CASSQDLANSPLHF. CDR3 DNA sequence: TGTGCCAGCAGCCAAGATTTGGCAAATTCACCCCTCCACTTT. This chain connects TRBV3-1 (or the pseudogene TRBV3-2) to TRBJ1-6; D unclear. This CDR3 is 14 amino acids long. Germline V CDR1 and CDR2: LGHDT, YNNKEL (reference sequence). The V gene lost 0 bases and the J gene lost 7 bases, with 7 bases spanning the gap.

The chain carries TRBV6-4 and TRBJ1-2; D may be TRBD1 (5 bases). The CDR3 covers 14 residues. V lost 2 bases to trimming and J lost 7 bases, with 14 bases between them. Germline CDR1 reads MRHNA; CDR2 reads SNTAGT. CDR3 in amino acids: CASSDANGGSGYTF. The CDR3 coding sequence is TGTGCCAGCAGTGACGCGAATGGGGGGTCTGGCTACACCTTC.

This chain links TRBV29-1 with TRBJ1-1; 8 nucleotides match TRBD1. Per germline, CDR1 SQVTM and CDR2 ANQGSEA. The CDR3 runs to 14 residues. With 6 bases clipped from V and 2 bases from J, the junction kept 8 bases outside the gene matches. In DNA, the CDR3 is TGCAGCGTCACCACAGGGGGAAGTAACACTGAAGCTTTCTTT. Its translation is CSVTTGGSNTEAFF.

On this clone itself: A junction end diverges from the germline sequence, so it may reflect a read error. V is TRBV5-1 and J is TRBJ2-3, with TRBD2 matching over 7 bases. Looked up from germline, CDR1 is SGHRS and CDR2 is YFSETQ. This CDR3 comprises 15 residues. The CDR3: CASSLLAAATDTQYF. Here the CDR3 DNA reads TGTGCCAGCAGCTTGCTAGCGGCCGCCACAGATACGCAGTATTTT.

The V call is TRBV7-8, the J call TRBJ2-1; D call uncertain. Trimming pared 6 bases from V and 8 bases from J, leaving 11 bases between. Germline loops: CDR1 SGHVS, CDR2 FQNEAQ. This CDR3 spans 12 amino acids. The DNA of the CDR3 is TGTGCCAGCAGTTCAACAAAACATGAGCAGTTCTTC. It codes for CASSSTKHEQFF.

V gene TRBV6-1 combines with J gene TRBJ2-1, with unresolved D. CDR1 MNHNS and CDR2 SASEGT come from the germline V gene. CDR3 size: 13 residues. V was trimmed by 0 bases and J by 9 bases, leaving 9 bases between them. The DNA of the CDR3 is TGTGCCAGCAGTGAAGCGAGGAGAGGTGAGCAGTTCTTC. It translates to CASSEARRGEQFF.

The CDR3 sequence is CASSDAGLPFYNEQFF. The CDR3 DNA sequence: TGTGCCAGCAGTGACGCAGGACTACCATTTTACAATGAGCAGTTCTTC. The chain has TRBV6-1 and TRBJ2-1; a possible D gene is TRBD2 (6 bases). The germline gives CDR1 MNHNS, CDR2 SASEGT. The CDR3 loop spans 16 amino acids. With 3 bases removed from V and 4 bases from J, the gap between germline ends came to 16 bases.

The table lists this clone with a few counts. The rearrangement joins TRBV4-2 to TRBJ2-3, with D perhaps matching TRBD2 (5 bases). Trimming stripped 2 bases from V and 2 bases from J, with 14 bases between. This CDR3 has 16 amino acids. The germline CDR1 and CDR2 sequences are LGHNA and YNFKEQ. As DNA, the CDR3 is TGTGCCAGCAGCCAAACGAGCGGAATCGACACAGATACGCAGTATTTT. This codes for CASSQTSGIDTDTQYF.

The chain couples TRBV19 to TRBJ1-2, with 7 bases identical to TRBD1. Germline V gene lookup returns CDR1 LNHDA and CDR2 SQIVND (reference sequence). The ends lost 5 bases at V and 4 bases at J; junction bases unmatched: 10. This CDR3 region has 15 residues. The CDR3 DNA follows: TGTGCCAGTAGTCCATTGGGGACAGTTTTCTATGGCTACACCTTC. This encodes CASSPLGTVFYGYTF.

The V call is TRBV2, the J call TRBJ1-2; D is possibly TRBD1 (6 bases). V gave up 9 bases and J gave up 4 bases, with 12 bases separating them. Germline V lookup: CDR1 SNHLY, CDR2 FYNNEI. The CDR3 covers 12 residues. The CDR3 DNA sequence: TGTGCCAGAGGAGGACAGCCCTATGGCTACACCTTC. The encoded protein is CARGGQPYGYTF.

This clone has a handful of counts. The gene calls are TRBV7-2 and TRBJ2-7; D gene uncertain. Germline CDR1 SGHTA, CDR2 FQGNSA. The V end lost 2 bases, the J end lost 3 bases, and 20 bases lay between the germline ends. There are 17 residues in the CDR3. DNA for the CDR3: TGTGCCAGCAGCTTATATGGGCCAGACGAATTTCTCTACGAGCAGTACTTC. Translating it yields CASSLYGPDEFLYEQYF.

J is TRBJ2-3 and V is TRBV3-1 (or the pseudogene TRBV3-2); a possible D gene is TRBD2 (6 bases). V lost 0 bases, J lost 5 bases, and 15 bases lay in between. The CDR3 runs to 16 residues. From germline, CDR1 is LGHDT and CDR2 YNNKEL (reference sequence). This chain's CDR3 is CASSQDFAGRGDTQYF. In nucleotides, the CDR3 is TGTGCCAGCAGCCAAGATTTCGCGGGGCGGGGAGATACGCAGTATTTT.

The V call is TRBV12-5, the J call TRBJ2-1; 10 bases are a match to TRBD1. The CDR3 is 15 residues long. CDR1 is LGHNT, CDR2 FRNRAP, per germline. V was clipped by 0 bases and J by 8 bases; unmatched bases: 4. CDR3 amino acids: CASGLVGTGDHEQFF. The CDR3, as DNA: TGTGCTAGTGGTTTGGTGGGGACAGGGGACCATGAGCAGTTCTTC.